The source of this TCR beta chain is a study of glioma-infiltrating T cells after dendritic cell vaccination. Study-wide findings and caveats: Only a small number of patients had complete blood and tumor samples.

The immunoSEQ assay amplified TCRB CDR3 from up to roughly 2 ug DNA. The PCR used 60 V beta and 13 J beta primers. Method: immunoSEQ multiplex PCR; TCRdb's copy keeps in-frame clones and lacks some. The profile shows 85,000 to 95,000 clones, under 90% of them singletons. PBMC were collected before vaccination, two weeks after the third vaccination, and at progression. Comments on this clone: Its matching antigen is unknown.

This receptor was obtained from a human donor with glioblastoma. Sequencing was performed on blood, taken before dendritic cell vaccination.

The CDR3, as DNA: TGTGCCAGCAGCCCCGGGACAGACCTCCTAGCCCTCCACTTT. Translated: CASSPGTDLLALHF. This chain joins TRBV7-9 and TRBJ1-6; 7 bases agree with TRBD1. The germline V gene encodes CDR1 SEHNR and CDR2 FQNEAQ (reference sequence). Germline trimming cut 5 bases from V and 14 bases from J; bases unmatched to any gene: 12. The CDR3 contains 14 residues.